The clone carrying this T cell receptor (beta chain) was seen a few times. The data were taken from a study of blood T cell repertoires in COVID-19. About the research overall: The United States, Italy and Spain provided the acute and convalescent COVID-19 samples.

CDR1 is SGHRS and CDR2 is YFSETQ in the germline V gene. This CDR3 comprises 15 residues. Germline trimming cut 3 bases from V and 7 bases from J; bases unmatched to any gene: 7. Per the original data handling: Estimates of nucleated cell counts were drawn from the amplification of reference gene primers. Clones were read by immunoSEQ multiplex PCR, and TCRdb kept only the in-frame ones, dropping some. The V and J calls and clone size were taken over from that table, and D and trimming were inferred from the DNA. The data show roughly 160,000 clones, with around 90% seen just once and more than 25% held by the top ten.

The chain links TRBV5-1 to TRBJ1-2; 12 positions match TRBD1. Sequencing used peripheral blood. The sequence came from a man between 60 and 75 years old with acute or convalescent COVID-19. This CDR3 reads CASSSSGTGGSGYTF. The CDR3 DNA follows: TGCGCCAGCAGCTCCTCCGGGACAGGGGGCTCTGGCTACACCTTC.